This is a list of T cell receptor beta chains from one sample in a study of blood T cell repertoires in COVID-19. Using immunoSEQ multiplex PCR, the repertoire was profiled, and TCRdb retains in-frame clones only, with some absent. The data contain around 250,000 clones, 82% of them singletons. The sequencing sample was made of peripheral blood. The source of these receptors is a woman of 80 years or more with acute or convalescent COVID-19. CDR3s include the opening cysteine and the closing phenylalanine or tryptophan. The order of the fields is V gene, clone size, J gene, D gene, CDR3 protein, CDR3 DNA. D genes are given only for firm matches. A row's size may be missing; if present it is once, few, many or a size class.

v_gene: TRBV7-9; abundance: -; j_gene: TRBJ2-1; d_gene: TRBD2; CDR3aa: CASSPLGRGNEQFF; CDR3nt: TGTGCCAGCAGTCCGCTAGGGAGGGGCAATGAGCAGTTCTTC
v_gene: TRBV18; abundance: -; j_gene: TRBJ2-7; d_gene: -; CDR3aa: CASSPFAGNNEQYF; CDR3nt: TGTGCCAGCTCACCATTCGCGGGGAACAACGAGCAGTACTTC
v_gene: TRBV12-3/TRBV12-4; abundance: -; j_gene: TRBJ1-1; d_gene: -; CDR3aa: CASSLQRNTEAFF; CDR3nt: TGTGCCAGCAGTTTACAGCGAAACACTGAAGCTTTCTTT
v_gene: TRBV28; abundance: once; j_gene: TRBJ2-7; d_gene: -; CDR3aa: CASSLPDRLIGEQYF; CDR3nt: TGTGCCAGCAGTTTACCTGACAGGTTGATCGGCGAGCAGTACTTC
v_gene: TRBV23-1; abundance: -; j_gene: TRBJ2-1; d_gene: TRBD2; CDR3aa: CASSHPGTSGGNEQFF; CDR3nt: TGCGCCAGCAGTCACCCGGGGACTAGCGGGGGCAATGAGCAGTTCTTC
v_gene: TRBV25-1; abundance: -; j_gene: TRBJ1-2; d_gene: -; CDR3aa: CASSETGRLFGYTF; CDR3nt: TGTGCCAGCAGTGAAACGGGAAGACTATTTGGCTACACCTTC
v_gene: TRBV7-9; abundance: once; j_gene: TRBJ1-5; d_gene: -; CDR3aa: CASSPQTPGGGDQPQHF; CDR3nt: TGTGCCAGCAGCCCACAAACCCCTGGCGGCGGGGATCAGCCCCAGCATTTT
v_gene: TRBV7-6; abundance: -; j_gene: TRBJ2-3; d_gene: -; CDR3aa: CASSLESRGTSTDTQYF; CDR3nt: TGTGCCAGCAGCTTAGAATCTCGGGGGACTAGCACAGATACGCAGTATTTT
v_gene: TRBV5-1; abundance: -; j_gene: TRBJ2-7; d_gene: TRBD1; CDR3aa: CASSPRQGGYYEQYF; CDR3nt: TGCGCCAGCAGTCCCCGACAGGGGGGATACTACGAGCAGTACTTC
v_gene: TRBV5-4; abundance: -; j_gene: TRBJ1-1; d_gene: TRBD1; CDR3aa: CASSSPRQGMNTEAFF; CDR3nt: TGTGCCAGCAGCTCGCCTAGACAGGGGATGAACACTGAAGCTTTCTTT
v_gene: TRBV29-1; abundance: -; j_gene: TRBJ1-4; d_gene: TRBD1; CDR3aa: CSVASGQGAEKLFF; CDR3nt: TGCAGCGTTGCATCGGGACAGGGCGCAGAAAAACTGTTTTTT
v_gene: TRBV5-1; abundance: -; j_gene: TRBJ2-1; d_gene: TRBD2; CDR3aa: CASSLGGRGYNEQFF; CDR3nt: TGCGCCAGCAGCTTGGGCGGGAGGGGATACAATGAGCAGTTCTTC
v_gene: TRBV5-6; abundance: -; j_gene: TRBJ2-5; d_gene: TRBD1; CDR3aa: CASSWDRRQETQYF; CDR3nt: TGTGCCAGCAGCTGGGACAGGCGCCAAGAGACCCAGTACTTC
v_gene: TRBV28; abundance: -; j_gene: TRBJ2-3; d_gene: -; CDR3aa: CAAGATGEIDTQYF; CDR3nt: TGTGCCGCCGGGGCGACGGGAGAGATAGATACGCAGTATTTT
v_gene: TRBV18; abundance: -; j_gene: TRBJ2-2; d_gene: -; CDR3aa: CASSPVSGYSAGELFF; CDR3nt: TGTGCCAGCTCACCAGTTTCGGGGTACTCCGCCGGGGAGCTGTTTTTT
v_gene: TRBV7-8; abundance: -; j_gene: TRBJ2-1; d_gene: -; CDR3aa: CASSLYQDNEQFF; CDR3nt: TGTGCCAGCAGCTTATACCAGGACAATGAGCAGTTCTTC
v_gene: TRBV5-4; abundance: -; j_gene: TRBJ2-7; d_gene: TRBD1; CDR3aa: CASSPGQGAYEQYF; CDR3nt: TGTGCCAGCAGCCCAGGACAGGGGGCCTACGAGCAGTACTTC
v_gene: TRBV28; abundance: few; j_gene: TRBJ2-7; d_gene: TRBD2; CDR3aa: CAAGLAGGLNSYEQYF; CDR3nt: TGTGCCGCTGGGCTAGCGGGAGGGCTAAATTCCTACGAGCAGTACTTC
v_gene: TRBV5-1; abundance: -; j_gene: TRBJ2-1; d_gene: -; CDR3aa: CASSFSQGVTRNEQFF; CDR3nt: TGCGCCAGCAGCTTCAGTCAGGGCGTTACCCGCAATGAGCAGTTCTTC
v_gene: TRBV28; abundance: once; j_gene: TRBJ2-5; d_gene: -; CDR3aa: CASSLSTARRGTQYF; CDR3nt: TGTGCCAGCAGTTTATCGACAGCCCGGAGGGGGACCCAGTACTTC
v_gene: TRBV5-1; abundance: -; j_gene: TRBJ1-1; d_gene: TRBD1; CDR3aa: CASSFLTGGHTEAFF; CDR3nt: TGCGCCAGCAGCTTTCTTACAGGGGGCCACACTGAAGCTTTCTTT
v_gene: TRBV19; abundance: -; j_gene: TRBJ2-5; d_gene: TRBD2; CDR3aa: CASSPGTSGLYQETQYF; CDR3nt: TGTGCCAGTAGCCCAGGGACTAGCGGGTTGTACCAAGAGACCCAGTACTTC
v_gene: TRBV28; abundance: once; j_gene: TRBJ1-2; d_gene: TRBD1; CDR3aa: CASSSRGNYGYTF; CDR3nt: TGTGCCAGCAGTTCCAGGGGGAACTATGGCTACACCTTC
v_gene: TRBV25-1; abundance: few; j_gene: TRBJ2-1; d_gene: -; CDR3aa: CASSILAGRIDEQFF; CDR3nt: TGTGCCAGCAGTATTTTAGCCGGGAGAATTGATGAGCAGTTCTTC
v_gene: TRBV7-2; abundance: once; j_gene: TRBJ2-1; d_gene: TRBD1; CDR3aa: CASSLARTGALNEQFF; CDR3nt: TGTGCCAGCAGCTTAGCGAGGACAGGGGCCTTGAATGAGCAGTTCTTC
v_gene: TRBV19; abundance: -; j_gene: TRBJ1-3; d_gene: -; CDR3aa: CASSAGYLSSGNTIYF; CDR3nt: TGTGCCAGTAGTGCGGGGTACCTGAGCTCTGGAAACACCATATATTTT
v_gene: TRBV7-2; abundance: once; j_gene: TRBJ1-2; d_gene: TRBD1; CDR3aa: CASCRTGTFPYGYTF; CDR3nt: TGTGCCAGCTGTCGGACAGGGACCTTCCCCTATGGCTACACCTTC
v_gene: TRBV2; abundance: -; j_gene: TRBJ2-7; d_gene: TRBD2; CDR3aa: CASSGGGTLYEQYF; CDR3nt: TGTGCCAGCTCGGGGGGTGGGACCCTCTACGAGCAGTACTTC
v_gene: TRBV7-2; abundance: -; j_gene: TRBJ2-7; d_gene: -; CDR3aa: CASSLSVLRGLSSYEQYF; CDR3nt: TGTGCCAGCAGCTTAAGTGTCCTCAGGGGATTGAGCTCCTACGAGCAGTACTTC
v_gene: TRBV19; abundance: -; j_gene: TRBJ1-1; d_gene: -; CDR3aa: CASTSVQGRNTEAFF; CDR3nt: TGTGCCAGTACATCGGTCCAGGGGCGCAACACTGAAGCTTTCTTT
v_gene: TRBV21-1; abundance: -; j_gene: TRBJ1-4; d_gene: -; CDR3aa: CASSNTGPGEKLFF; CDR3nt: TGTGCCAGCAGCAACACAGGGCCGGGTGAAAAACTGTTTTTT
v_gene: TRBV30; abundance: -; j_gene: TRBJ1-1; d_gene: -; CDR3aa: CAWSVQGKDTEAFF; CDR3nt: TGTGCCTGGAGTGTCCAGGGAAAGGACACTGAAGCTTTCTTT
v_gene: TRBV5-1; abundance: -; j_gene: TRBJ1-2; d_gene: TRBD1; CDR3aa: CASSGGQGPYGYTF; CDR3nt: TGCGCCAGCAGCGGGGGACAGGGGCCCTATGGCTACACCTTC
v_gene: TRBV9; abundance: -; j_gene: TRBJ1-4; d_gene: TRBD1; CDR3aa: CASSLGQGGEKLFF; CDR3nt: TGTGCCAGCAGCTTGGGACAGGGCGGCGAAAAACTGTTTTTT
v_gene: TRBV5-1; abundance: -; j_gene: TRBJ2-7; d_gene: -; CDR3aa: CASSRDSHLEEQYF; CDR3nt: TGCGCCAGCAGCCGGGACTCCCATCTAGAAGAGCAGTACTTC
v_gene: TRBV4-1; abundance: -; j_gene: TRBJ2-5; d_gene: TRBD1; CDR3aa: CASSQGQGVVETQYF; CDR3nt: TGCGCCAGCAGCCAAGGTCAGGGGGTGGTGGAGACCCAGTACTTC
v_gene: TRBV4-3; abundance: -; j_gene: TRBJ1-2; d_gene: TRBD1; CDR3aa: CASSQEATGNYGYTF; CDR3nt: TGCGCCAGCAGCCAAGAGGCGACAGGGAACTATGGCTACACCTTC
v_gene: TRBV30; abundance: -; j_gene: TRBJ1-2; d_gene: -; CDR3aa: CAWSGQTELRYTF; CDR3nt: TGTGCCTGGAGTGGGCAGACAGAGTTGCGCTACACCTTC
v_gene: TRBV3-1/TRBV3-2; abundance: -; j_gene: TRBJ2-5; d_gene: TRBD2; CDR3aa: CASSQPQAGARQETQYF; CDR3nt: TGTGCCAGCAGCCAACCCCAGGCGGGAGCCCGCCAAGAGACCCAGTACTTC
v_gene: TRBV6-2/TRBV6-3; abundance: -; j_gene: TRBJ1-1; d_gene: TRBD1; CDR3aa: CASRPGQGATNTEAFF; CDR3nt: TGTGCCAGCAGGCCTGGACAGGGGGCGACCAACACTGAAGCTTTCTTT
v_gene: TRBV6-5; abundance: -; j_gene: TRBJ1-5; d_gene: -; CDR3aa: CASSSRGTGQPQHF; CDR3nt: TGTGCCAGCAGTTCTCGGGGGACGGGTCAGCCCCAGCATTTT
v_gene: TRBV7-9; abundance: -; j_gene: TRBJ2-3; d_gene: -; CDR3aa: CASSKQAGFSTDTQYF; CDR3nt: TGTGCCAGCAGTAAACAGGCGGGGTTTAGCACAGATACGCAGTATTTT
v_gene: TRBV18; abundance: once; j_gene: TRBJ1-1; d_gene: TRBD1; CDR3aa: CASSPVTGGQGEAFF; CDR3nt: TGTGCCAGCTCACCAGTGACAGGGGGACAAGGTGAAGCTTTCTTT
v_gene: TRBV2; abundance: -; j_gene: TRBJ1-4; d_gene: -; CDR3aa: CATRREGYEKLFF; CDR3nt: TGTGCCACCAGGAGGGAGGGGTACGAAAAACTGTTTTTT
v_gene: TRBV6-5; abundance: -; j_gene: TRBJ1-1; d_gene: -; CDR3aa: CASRGLGRRNTEAFF; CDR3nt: TGTGCCAGCAGGGGGCTCGGGAGAAGGAACACTGAAGCTTTCTTT
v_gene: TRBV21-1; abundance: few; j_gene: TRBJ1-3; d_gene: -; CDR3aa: CASMGASSGNTIYF; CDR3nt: TGTGCCAGCATGGGGGCAAGCTCTGGAAACACCATATATTTT
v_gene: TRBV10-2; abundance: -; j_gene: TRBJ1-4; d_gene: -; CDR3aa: CASSEGWRGEKLFF; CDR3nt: TGCGCCAGCAGTGAGGGATGGCGAGGGGAAAAACTGTTTTTT
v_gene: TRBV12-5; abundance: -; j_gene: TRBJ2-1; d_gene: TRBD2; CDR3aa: CASGLVHKIGLAGERSFRNEQFF; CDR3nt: TGTGCTAGTGGTTTGGTACATAAAATCGGACTAGCGGGAGAAAGATCGTTTAGGAATGAGCAGTTCTTC
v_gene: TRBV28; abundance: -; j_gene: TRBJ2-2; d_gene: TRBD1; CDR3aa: CASSSLGQGDTGELFF; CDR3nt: TGTGCCAGCAGTTCCCTGGGACAGGGCGACACCGGGGAGCTGTTTTTT
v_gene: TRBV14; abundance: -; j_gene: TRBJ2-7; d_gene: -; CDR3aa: CASSQERRSSYEQYF; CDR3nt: TGTGCCAGCAGCCAAGAAAGGAGGAGCTCCTACGAGCAGTACTTC
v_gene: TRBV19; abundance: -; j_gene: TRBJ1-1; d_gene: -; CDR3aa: CASSGGEWAEAFF; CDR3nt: TGTGCCAGTAGTGGCGGGGAATGGGCTGAAGCTTTCTTT
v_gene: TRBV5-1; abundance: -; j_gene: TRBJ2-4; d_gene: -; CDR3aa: CASSLVGGELAKNIQYF; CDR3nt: TGCGCCAGCAGCTTGGTTGGGGGCGAGCTAGCCAAAAACATTCAGTACTTC
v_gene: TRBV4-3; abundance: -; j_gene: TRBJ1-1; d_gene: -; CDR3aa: CASSQDRRQVFF; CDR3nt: TGCGCCAGCAGCCAAGATCGGAGGCAGGTCTTCTTT
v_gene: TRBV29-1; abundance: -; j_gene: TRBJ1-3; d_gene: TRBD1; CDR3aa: CSVWDSRKGNTIYF; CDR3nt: TGCAGCGTCTGGGACAGCCGAAAAGGAAACACCATATATTTT